Listed here are 30 T cell receptor beta chains from one sample, sequenced in a study of cytomegalovirus exposure and HLA in healthy donors. The PCR contained 60 Vbeta and 13 Jbeta primers. Sequencing was performed with immunoSEQ multiplex PCR; in TCRdb, only in-frame clones are kept and a portion is missing. The sample lists 95,000 to 150,000 clones, around 74% occurring once. The sample consisted of PBMCs. Source of these receptors: a man in his sixties in good health and CMV-seropositive.

The chain carries TRBV9 and TRBJ2-3, with 10 positions matching TRBD1. Germline V CDR1 and CDR2: SGDLS, YYNGEE. There are 16 residues in the CDR3. V trimming: 1 base; J trimming: 5 bases; junction bases outside the gene matches: 7. DNA for the CDR3: TGTGCCAGCAGCGTATCCGGGACAGGGGCGGAAGATACGCAGTATTTT. The encoded protein is CASSVSGTGAEDTQYF.

The chain carries TRBV14 and TRBJ2-5, with D uncertain. V lost 1 base to trimming and J lost 2 bases, with 2 bases between them. This CDR3 region has 12 residues. Germline CDR1 SGHDN, CDR2 FVKESK. The CDR3 here is CASSQAQETQYF. The DNA for the CDR3 is TGTGCCAGCAGCCAAGCTCAAGAGACCCAGTACTTC.

The V and J genes are TRBV25-1 and TRBJ2-2; TRBD1 aligns across 8 bases. The CDR3 consists of 16 residues. Germline assignment: CDR1 MGHDK and CDR2 SYGVNS. V lost 8 bases, J lost 1 base, and 9 bases stayed unmatched. The CDR3 sequence is CASQSLTGENTGELFF. The CDR3 nucleotides read TGTGCCAGCCAATCGTTGACAGGGGAGAACACCGGGGAGCTGTTTTTT.

The chain uses TRBV5-8 and TRBJ1-4, with D hard to call. The germline CDR1 and CDR2 sequences are SGHTS and YDEGEE. The CDR3 runs 14 residues. V lost 0 bases and J 8 bases, leaving 11 bases between the germline ends. DNA of the CDR3: TGTGCCAGCAGCTTGGTGCTGATGGAGGAAAAACTGTTTTTT. Encoded protein: CASSLVLMEEKLFF.

The chain combines TRBV28 with TRBJ2-3; 13 bases agree with TRBD2. Germline V lookup: CDR1 MDHEN, CDR2 SYDVKM. The CDR3 extends over 13 amino acids. V trimming: 8 bases; J trimming: 5 bases; junction bases outside the gene matches: 1. The CDR3 bases are TGTGCCAGCGGACTAGCGGGAGAAGATACGCAGTATTTT. This translates into CASGLAGEDTQYF.

The V call is TRBV5-6, the J call TRBJ2-1; TRBD1 might be the D (5 bases). Germline assignment: CDR1 SGHDT and CDR2 YYEEEE. This CDR3 has 13 residues. V was trimmed by 7 bases and J by 9 bases, leaving 17 bases between them. The CDR3 nucleotides are TGTGCCAGCCTCCTCAGGGTGTTGGGTGAGCAGTTCTTC. Translated: CASLLRVLGEQFF.

As to this clone: The sample carries other DNA sequences with the same CDR3. The J gene is TRBJ2-5, the V gene TRBV28; no clear D. The DNA end is more similar to TRBJ2-7, so the J call may be wrong. The CDR3 spans 12 residues. Germline CDR1 is MDHEN and CDR2 is SYDVKM. This CDR3 is CASSLRDYEQYF. CDR3 coding DNA: TGTGCCAGCAGTTTAAGGGACTACGAGCAGTACTTC.

The J gene is TRBJ2-2, the V gene TRBV30; weak D call: TRBD1 (6 bases). The V and J ends lost 5 bases and 6 bases respectively, with 16 bases between them. From germline, CDR1 is GTSNPN and CDR2 SVGIG (reference sequence). This CDR3 is 14 amino acids long. In DNA form, the CDR3 reads TGTGCCTGGGGCAGGGGTCGTCTTTCCGGGGAGCTGTTTTTT. Protein product: CAWGRGRLSGELFF.

This clone has just a few counts. This chain joins TRBV5-1 and TRBJ2-5; possible D gene TRBD2, 7 bases. Germline V gene sequence: CDR1 SGHRS, CDR2 YFSETQ. The V end was cut by 1 base, the J end by 5 bases, with 12 bases between. The CDR3 totals 14 residues. CDR3 residues: CASSLRGDMETQYF. The CDR3 coding sequence is TGCGCCAGCAGCTTGCGGGGGGACATGGAGACCCAGTACTTC.

The genes are TRBV5-1 and TRBJ1-2; D not resolved. The CDR3 runs to 17 residues. Germline V gene lookup returns CDR1 SGHRS and CDR2 YFSETQ. V dropped 0 bases and J dropped 5 bases, with 20 bases sitting between them. CDR3: CASSLEVARGNLYGYTF. The CDR3 bases are TGCGCCAGCAGCTTGGAGGTGGCTCGAGGGAATCTATATGGCTACACCTTC.

V and J are TRBV5-4 and TRBJ1-2, with D unclear. Germline CDR1 and CDR2: SGHNT and YYREEE (reference sequence). The CDR3 totals 13 residues. Trimming removed 0 bases from V and 4 bases from J, with 7 bases in between. The CDR3 DNA reads TGTGCCAGCAGCTTGGCCGGGAGCTATGGCTACACCTTC. Translation: CASSLAGSYGYTF.

The chain couples TRBV6-5 to TRBJ1-1; tentative D call: TRBD1 (6 bases). V was shortened by 6 bases and J by 5 bases, with 10 bases between the two germline ends. The germline gives CDR1 MNHEY, CDR2 SVGAGI. CDR3 length: 12 residues. The DNA for the CDR3 is TGTGCCAGCAGAACAGGGTGGACTGAAGCTTTCTTT. Its translation is CASRTGWTEAFF.

This clone has ten or more counts. V and J are TRBV28 and TRBJ2-2, with a possible D match to TRBD2 (6 bases). The germline V and J ends were trimmed by 3 bases and 4 bases, with 9 bases remaining between them. The CDR3 has 14 residues. CDR1 and CDR2 from the germline V gene are MDHEN and SYDVKM. The CDR3 bases are TGTGCCAGCAGTTTCATGGGGGGCACCGGGGAGCTGTTTTTT. Encoded protein: CASSFMGGTGELFF.

This clone appeared a few times. The chain couples TRBV28 to TRBJ2-7, with 11 bases that match TRBD2. The CDR3 is made up of 18 amino acids. CDR1 MDHEN and CDR2 SYDVKM come from the germline V gene. The V gene end was trimmed by 5 bases and the J gene end by 4 bases; junction bases not matched to a gene: 16. The DNA of the CDR3 is TGTGCCAGCAGTCTACGCGGGGGAATTAGCGGGAGGGCTTACGAGCAGTACTTC. It is translated as CASSLRGGISGRAYEQYF.

The V call is TRBV7-2, the J call TRBJ1-1; D unclear. The CDR3 sequence is 15 residues long. Per germline, CDR1 SGHTA and CDR2 FQGNSA. V dropped 0 bases and J dropped 3 bases, with 11 bases sitting between them. The CDR3 coding sequence is TGTGCCAGCAGCTTAGCGGCATTCCGGGACACTGAAGCTTTCTTT. Protein: CASSLAAFRDTEAFF.

The chain couples TRBV7-2 to TRBJ1-1, with 9 bases fitting TRBD1. The V and J ends lost 5 bases and 1 base, in that order; junction bases with no gene match: 5. The CDR3 length is 15 residues. Germline CDR1 SGHTA, CDR2 FQGNSA. CDR3 coding DNA: TGTGCCAGCAGCGCGACGACAGGGGGGAACACTGAAGCTTTCTTT. Translating it yields CASSATTGGNTEAFF.

J is TRBJ1-5 and V is TRBV5-4, with a tentative D call TRBD1 (6 bases). Deletions cut 4 bases from V and 7 bases from J, with 12 bases between. The CDR3 is 13 residues long. Germline V gives CDR1 SGHNT, CDR2 YYREEE (reference sequence). The CDR3 spells CASSEQGHQPQHF. The CDR3 DNA follows: TGTGCCAGCAGCGAACAGGGCCACCAGCCCCAGCATTTT.

This clone has just a few counts. The chain has TRBV10-3 and TRBJ2-7, with 12 bases aligning to TRBD2. Germline V CDR1 and CDR2: ENHRY, SYGVKD. The CDR3 totals 16 residues. After removal of 4 bases from V and 0 bases from J, the junction contained 4 bases not matched to a gene. This CDR3 reads CAISGGLAGSSYEQYF. CDR3 in DNA: TGTGCCATCAGTGGGGGACTAGCGGGCAGCTCCTACGAGCAGTACTTC.

This chain joins TRBV2 and TRBJ2-5; 7 nucleotides match TRBD1. The CDR3 is made up of 12 amino acids. The junction had 3 bases not matched to a gene; V was cut back by 7 bases and J by 4 bases. The germline CDR1 and CDR2 sequences are SNHLY and FYNNEI. The CDR3 protein is CASTGTVETQYF. In DNA form, the CDR3 reads TGTGCCAGCACTGGGACAGTAGAGACCCAGTACTTC.

The chain recombines TRBV5-1 with TRBJ2-3, with D perhaps matching TRBD2 (6 bases). This CDR3 comprises 14 residues. The germline V gene encodes CDR1 SGHRS and CDR2 YFSETQ. The V and J ends lost 2 bases and 4 bases respectively, with 11 bases between them. Here the CDR3 reads CASSFQGGSDTQYF. The CDR3 DNA sequence: TGCGCCAGCAGCTTTCAGGGAGGCTCAGATACGCAGTATTTT.

The CDR3 nucleotides are TGTGCCAGCAGCTTACCCGGGACTGTCTCCTACGAGCAGTACTTC. This codes for CASSLPGTVSYEQYF. The rearrangement joins TRBV7-9 to TRBJ2-7; D is possibly TRBD2 (6 bases). This CDR3 is 15 amino acids long. V lost 2 bases to trimming and J lost 0 bases, with 11 bases between them. The germline V gene encodes CDR1 SEHNR and CDR2 FQNEAQ (reference sequence).

The V gene is TRBV9, the J gene TRBJ2-7; 9 nucleotides agree with TRBD2. V shed 4 bases and J 2 bases; nucleotides not matched to a gene: 7. Germline CDR1 and CDR2: SGDLS and YYNGEE. There are 15 residues in the CDR3. For the CDR3, the DNA is TGTGCCAGCAGCCCGCATAGCGGGGGCACCTACGAGCAGTACTTC. Its protein is CASSPHSGGTYEQYF.

This clone was recorded a few times. The J gene is TRBJ1-2, the V gene TRBV18, with D maybe TRBD1 (5 bases). Deletions cut 3 bases from V and 0 bases from J, with 11 bases between. The germline CDR1 and CDR2 sequences are KGHSH and LQKENI. The CDR3 loop spans 15 amino acids. Written as DNA, the CDR3 is TGTGCCAGCTCACCTACTGGACAAGCTAACTATGGCTACACCTTC. Protein sequence: CASSPTGQANYGYTF.

The rearrangement joins TRBV6-1 to TRBJ2-5, with TRBD1 identical over 7 bases. The germline CDR1 and CDR2 sequences are MNHNS and SASEGT. The CDR3 length is 13 residues. V lost 6 bases and J lost 5; bases outside the gene matches: 6. DNA for the CDR3: TGTGCCAGCAGGGAGACAGGGCGCGAGACCCAGTACTTC. Protein product: CASRETGRETQYF.

This clone was detected once. The chain employs TRBV5-4 and TRBJ2-3; a possible D gene is TRBD1 (5 bases). Trimming cost V 0 bases and J 0 bases, with 8 bases left between them. This CDR3 comprises 15 residues. In germline, CDR1 is SGHNT, CDR2 YYREEE (reference sequence). DNA for the CDR3: TGTGCCAGCAGCTTGGCCGACAGAAGCACAGATACGCAGTATTTT. Residues: CASSLADRSTDTQYF.

A single count supports this clone. V and J are TRBV6-5 and TRBJ2-1, with 10 nucleotides matching TRBD2. Germline lookup yields CDR1 MNHEY and CDR2 SVGAGI. J was trimmed by 9 bases and V by 0 bases; bases with no gene match: 8. The CDR3 contains 16 residues. The CDR3 DNA is TGTGCCAGCAGTTACTCGAGCGCTAGCGGGAGTTTTGAGCAGTTCTTC. Its protein product is CASSYSSASGSFEQFF.

The chain has TRBV6-1 and TRBJ1-2, with TRBD1 matching 11 bases. Trimming at V came to 2 bases and at J to 4 bases, leaving 3 bases not matched to a gene. Per germline, CDR1 MNHNS and CDR2 SASEGT. This CDR3 has 15 residues. CDR3 nucleotide sequence: TGTGCCAGCAGTGAAAGGACAGGGGGCCTCTATGGCTACACCTTC. Translating gives CASSERTGGLYGYTF.

This clone was seen a single time. CDR3 nucleotides: TGTGCCATCAGTGAGTCGAGGGCGTCCTATGGCTACACCTTC. Protein: CAISESRASYGYTF. V gene TRBV10-3 combines with J gene TRBJ1-2, with D unresolved. The CDR3 is made up of 14 amino acids. Germline CDR1 reads ENHRY; CDR2 reads SYGVKD. Trimming removed 0 bases from V and 4 bases from J, with 9 bases in between.

V and J are TRBV4-1 and TRBJ1-1; D ambiguous. With 4 bases removed from V and 1 base from J, the gap between germline ends came to 16 bases. This CDR3 has 16 amino acids. From germline, CDR1 is MGHRA and CDR2 YSYEKL. The CDR3 nucleotides read TGCGCCAGCAGCCCAAATTCCTACGCCCAGAACACTGAAGCTTTCTTT. This encodes CASSPNSYAQNTEAFF.

This clone was counted only a few times. The CDR3 here is CASSVEAGLVSYEQYF. In DNA form, the CDR3 reads TGTGCCAGCAGCGTAGAGGCGGGACTAGTTTCCTACGAGCAGTACTTC. V is TRBV9 and J is TRBJ2-7; 8 bases match TRBD2. Per germline, CDR1 SGDLS and CDR2 YYNGEE. The ends lost 0 bases at V and 1 base at J; junction bases unmatched: 6. This CDR3 is 16 amino acids long.